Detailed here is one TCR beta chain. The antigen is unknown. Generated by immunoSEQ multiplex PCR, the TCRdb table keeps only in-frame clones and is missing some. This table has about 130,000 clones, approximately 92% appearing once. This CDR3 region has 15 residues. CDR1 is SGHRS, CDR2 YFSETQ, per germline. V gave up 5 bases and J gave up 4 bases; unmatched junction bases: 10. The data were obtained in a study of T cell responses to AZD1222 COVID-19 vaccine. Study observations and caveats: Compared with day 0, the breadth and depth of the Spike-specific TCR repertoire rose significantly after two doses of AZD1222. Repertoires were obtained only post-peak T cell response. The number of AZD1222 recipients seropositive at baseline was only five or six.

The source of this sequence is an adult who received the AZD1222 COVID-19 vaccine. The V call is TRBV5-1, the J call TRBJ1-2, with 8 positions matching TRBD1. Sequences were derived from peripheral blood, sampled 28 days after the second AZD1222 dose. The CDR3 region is CASRPGQGEFYGYTF. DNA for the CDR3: TGCGCCAGCAGGCCCGGACAGGGCGAATTCTATGGCTACACCTTC.